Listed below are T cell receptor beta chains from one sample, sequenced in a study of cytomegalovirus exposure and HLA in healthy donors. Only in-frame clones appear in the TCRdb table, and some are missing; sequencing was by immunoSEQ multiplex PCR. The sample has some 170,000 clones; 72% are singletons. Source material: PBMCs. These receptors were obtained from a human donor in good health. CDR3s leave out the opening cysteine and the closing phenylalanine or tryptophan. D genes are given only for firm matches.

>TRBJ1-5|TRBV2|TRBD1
ASRYRGDSNQPQH
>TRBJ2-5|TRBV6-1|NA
ASSEPTAGTETQY
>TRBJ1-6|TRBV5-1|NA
ASSLDRNSPLH
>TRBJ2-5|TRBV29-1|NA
SVRLVGETQY
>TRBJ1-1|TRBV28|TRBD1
ASEYRGLAEAF
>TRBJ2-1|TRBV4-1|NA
ASSQVWGDNNEQF
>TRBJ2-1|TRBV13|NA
ASSSGVGGTRNEQF
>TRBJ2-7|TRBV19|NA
ASSISADAGEQY
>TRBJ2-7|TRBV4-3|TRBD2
ASSQLAGGRHEQY
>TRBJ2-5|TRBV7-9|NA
ASSLAGGNQETQY
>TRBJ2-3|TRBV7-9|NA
ASSWGDGSTDTQY
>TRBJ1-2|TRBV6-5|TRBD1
ASKEGQGYGYT
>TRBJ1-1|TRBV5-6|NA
ASSSIGGNTEAF
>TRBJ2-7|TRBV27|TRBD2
ASGTSGGHSYEQY
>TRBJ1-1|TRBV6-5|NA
ASRQDFPGTEAF
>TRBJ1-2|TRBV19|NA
ASSIPFLGDSSGYT
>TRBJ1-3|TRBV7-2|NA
ASSLWPVNSGNTIY
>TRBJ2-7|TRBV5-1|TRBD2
ASSSTLAGLGYEQY
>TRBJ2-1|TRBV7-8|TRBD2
ASSLGLAGGYVYNEQF
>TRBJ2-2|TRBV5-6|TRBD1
ASTLMGTGWNTGELF
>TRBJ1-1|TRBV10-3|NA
AISETFGLSGWNTEAF
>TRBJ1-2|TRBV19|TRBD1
ASSRFNRGENGYT
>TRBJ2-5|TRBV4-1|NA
ASSPVNEQETQY
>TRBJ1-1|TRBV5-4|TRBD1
ASSPRTGNTEAF